This is a list of T cell receptor beta chains from one sample in a study of shared clonotypes between healthy human individuals. Assay: immunoSEQ multiplex PCR; the TCRdb copy retains only in-frame clones and omits some. The sample records about 1,800,000 clones, about 95% being singletons. Sequencing was done on a sample of naive CD8+ T cells sorted from blood. These TCRs come from a young man in good health. CDR3s include the opening cysteine and the closing phenylalanine or tryptophan. D genes are given only for firm matches. A clone size is listed for some rows: how often the clone was seen (once, few, many), or a class if it is expanded.

clone_size d_call j_call v_call cdr3_nt cdr3_aa
few . TRBJ1-1 TRBV7-9 TGTGCCAGCAGCTCGGACACTGAAGCTTTCTTT CASSSDTEAFF
. TRBD2 TRBJ2-7 TRBV11-2 TGTGCCAGCAGCTCCCTGGTGCGGGAGGCTACGTACGAGCAGTACTTC CASSSLVREATYEQYF
. TRBD2 TRBJ2-5 TRBV2 TGTGCCAGCATAGGACTAGCGGGCGAAGAGACCCAGTACTTC CASIGLAGEETQYF
. . TRBJ1-4 TRBV21-1 TGTGCCAGCAGCAAAGCCAGGACTCAGGGTGAAAAACTGTTTTTT CASSKARTQGEKLFF
. TRBD2 TRBJ2-3 TRBV30 TGTGCCTGGAGTGTAGCGGGGGTGAGCACAGATACGCAGTATTTT CAWSVAGVSTDTQYF
once . TRBJ1-6 TRBV7-9 TGTGCCAGCAGGAGGCCGGGGGAGGGTAATTCACCCCTCCACTTT CASRRPGEGNSPLHF
. TRBD1 TRBJ2-5 TRBV4-2 TGTGCCAGCAGCCAAGAACAGGGGATAGAGGAGACCCAGTACTTC CASSQEQGIEETQYF
. . TRBJ1-1 TRBV5-8 TGTGCCAGCAGCCCCCAGAATACTGAAGCTTTCTTT CASSPQNTEAFF
. TRBD1 TRBJ2-7 TRBV13 TGTGCCAGCAGCTTAAGCGACAGGGCCTACGAGCAGTACTTC CASSLSDRAYEQYF
. . TRBJ2-7 TRBV4-1 TGCGCCAGCAGCCCTCCAGAGAAATACGAGCAGTACTTC CASSPPEKYEQYF
. . TRBJ2-3 TRBV4-1 TGCGCCAGCAGCCCAGGACCCTTAGCCCGGAATAGCACAGATACGCAGTATTTT CASSPGPLARNSTDTQYF
. . TRBJ1-2 TRBV7-8 TGTGCCAGCAGCCCTACTCCCCCTGAGGGCTACACCTTC CASSPTPPEGYTF
. . TRBJ2-1 TRBV29-1 TGCAGCGTTGAATGGACTCTCTCCTACAATGAGCAGTTCTTC CSVEWTLSYNEQFF
. TRBD2 TRBJ2-3 TRBV27 TGTGCCAGCAGTCGGACTAGCGGTAGCACAGATACGCAGTATTTT CASSRTSGSTDTQYF
. TRBD1 TRBJ2-2 TRBV5-1 TGCGCCAGCAGCCTGTTATGGACAGGGTCCGGGGAGCTGTTTTTT CASSLLWTGSGELFF
. . TRBJ2-7 TRBV27 TGTGCCAGCAGTTTTTTTGAGGGATCCTACGAGCAGTACTTC CASSFFEGSYEQYF
. . TRBJ2-3 TRBV11-2 TGTGCCAGCAGCTCCCGAGGAAGTCGGGTCTCCTTAAACACAGATACGCAGTATTTT CASSSRGSRVSLNTDTQYF
. . TRBJ1-6 TRBV19 TGTGCCAGTAGCCCAACAGGGCGGGAGTCACCCCTCCACTTT CASSPTGRESPLHF
. . TRBJ1-2 TRBV11-2 TGTGCCAGCAGCCAAGGACACACGATCAACTATGGCTACACCTTC CASSQGHTINYGYTF
. TRBD2 TRBJ2-7 TRBV5-4 TGTGCCAGCAGCACCCTAGCGGACGAGCAGTACTTC CASSTLADEQYF
. . TRBJ2-5 TRBV5-1 TGCGCCAGCAGCTTGGGGGAATATCAAGAGACCCAGTACTTC CASSLGEYQETQYF
. . TRBJ1-2 TRBV27 TGTGCCAGCAGTTTAGGGGGACCGACTCTCTATGGCTACACCTTC CASSLGGPTLYGYTF
. . TRBJ2-7 TRBV4-1 TGCGCCAGCAGCCAAGCGGTCCAAACCTACGAGCAGTACTTC CASSQAVQTYEQYF
. TRBD2 TRBJ2-5 TRBV7-6 TGTGCCAGCAGCTTAGACCCGGAAAGAGGACTAGCCGCGCAGACCCAGTACTTC CASSLDPERGLAAQTQYF
. . TRBJ2-1 TRBV6-5 TGTGCCAGCAGTTACTCCCCGGATGTTGAGCAGTTCTTC CASSYSPDVEQFF
. . TRBJ2-7 TRBV19 TGTGCCAGTAGCCCGGGCCTTAGCTCCTACGAGCAGTACTTC CASSPGLSSYEQYF
. . TRBJ1-1 TRBV19 TGTGCCAGTAGCGACCTAGGACTTATGTTCACTGAAGCTTTCTTT CASSDLGLMFTEAFF
. . TRBJ1-1 TRBV27 TGTGCCAGCAGTGTACGGGGTGTGAACACTGAAGCTTTCTTT CASSVRGVNTEAFF
. . TRBJ1-2 TRBV10-2 TGCGCCAGCAGCCCGGGGATGGGGAATGGCTACACCTTC CASSPGMGNGYTF
. TRBD2 TRBJ2-1 TRBV19 TGTGCCAGTAGTATACGGAGCGGGGGGTACAATGAGCAGTTCTTC CASSIRSGGYNEQFF
. TRBD1 TRBJ2-1 TRBV18 TGTGCCAGCTCACCACCATCCGGGACAGTGTACAATGAGCAGTTCTTC CASSPPSGTVYNEQFF
once . TRBJ2-1 TRBV7-9 TGTGCCAGCAGCTCGATACAGGTCCCCGAGTTCTTC CASSSIQVPEFF
. . TRBJ2-7 TRBV7-2 TGTGCCAGCAGCTTACCGGGGGTGCCCTACGAGCAGTACTTC CASSLPGVPYEQYF
. . TRBJ2-4 TRBV5-1 TGCGCCAGCAGCGGGGACGGGACTTCCGGCATTCAGTACTTC CASSGDGTSGIQYF
. TRBD1 TRBJ1-2 TRBV10-3 TGTGCCATCAGCGATGATAAGGGGGCGGTCAGGAATGACGGCTACACCTTC CAISDDKGAVRNDGYTF
. . TRBJ1-3 TRBV6-1 TGTGCCAGCAGGGATGGAAACACCATATATTTT CASRDGNTIYF
. TRBD2 TRBJ2-1 TRBV7-2 TGTGCCAGCTCGCCCCTAGCGGGGGGCTACAATGAGCAGTTCTTC CASSPLAGGYNEQFF
. . TRBJ2-7 TRBV7-9 TGTGCCAGCAGCTTTGGGGAGAGCGAGCAGTACTTC CASSFGESEQYF
. . TRBJ2-7 TRBV5-6 TGTGCCAGCAGCTCAGGGGATCCCTACGAGCAGTACTTC CASSSGDPYEQYF
. . TRBJ1-2 TRBV27 TGTGCCAGCAGTTTATTAGGAGGGATGGACCTCTATGGCTACACCTTC CASSLLGGMDLYGYTF
. . TRBJ2-3 TRBV1 TGCACCAGCACCGAATCCCCGGGACTAGGTCACGATACGCAGTATTTT CTSTESPGLGHDTQYF
. . TRBJ2-3 TRBV7-9 TGTGCCAGCACTCTAAAGGACAGCACAGATACGCAGTATTTT CASTLKDSTDTQYF
. . TRBJ2-7 TRBV7-3 TGTGCCAGCAGACTTGCCGGGACGGGGGACTACGAGCAGTACTTC CASRLAGTGDYEQYF
. . TRBJ2-7 TRBV9 TGTGCCAGCAGCTTAGAGGAAGGGGCCGAGCAGTACTTC CASSLEEGAEQYF
. . TRBJ2-7 TRBV2 TGTGCCAGCAGTCGACCCTGGGGGCTGGGGGCCTACGAGCAGTACTTC CASSRPWGLGAYEQYF
. . TRBJ2-7 TRBV11-2 TGTGCCAGCAGCCCCCCCCGGACAGACTCCTACGAGCAGTACTTC CASSPPRTDSYEQYF
. . TRBJ2-1 TRBV5-8 TGTGCCAGCAGCGTCAGGGGTTTGGATGAGCAGTTCTTC CASSVRGLDEQFF
. TRBD2 TRBJ2-5 TRBV9 TGTGCCAGCAACATAGCGGCTAGCGGGGGGTTAGAGACCCAGTACTTC CASNIAASGGLETQYF
. . TRBJ2-3 TRBV9 TGTGCCAGCAGCCCTCGATTAGATTACACAGATACGCAGTATTTT CASSPRLDYTDTQYF
. . TRBJ2-7 TRBV6-5 TGTGCCAGCAGTTACTCGGACAAAGCCTACGAGCAGTACTTC CASSYSDKAYEQYF
. . TRBJ1-2 TRBV4-2 TGTGCCAGCAGCCAAGAAGAATCGGGGGTCTATGGCTACACCTTC CASSQEESGVYGYTF
. . TRBJ1-1 TRBV27 TGTGCCAGCAGTCCCGTAGTCCCCCAGGGGATGAACACTGAAGCTTTCTTT CASSPVVPQGMNTEAFF
. . TRBJ2-5 TRBV5-1 TGCGCCAGCAGCTTGACCCAGCCAGAGACCCAGTACTTC CASSLTQPETQYF
. . TRBJ2-1 TRBV15 TGTGCCACCCAGCGGTTAACGAATGAGCAGTTCTTC CATQRLTNEQFF
. . TRBJ2-7 TRBV11-2 TGTGCCAGCAGCTTAGAGGCAGGGGACGAGCAGTACTTC CASSLEAGDEQYF